This T cell receptor beta chain is drawn from a study of blood T cell repertoires in COVID-19. Study in general: Spain, Italy and the United States supplied samples that represented acute and convalescent COVID-19. PBMCs, B-cell-depleted T cells, or T cells were the source of the cDNA or gDNA that made up the material.

V lost 4 bases and J lost 3; bases outside the gene matches: 5. The CDR3 loop spans 14 amino acids. The germline V gene encodes CDR1 KGHSH and CDR2 LQKENI. Methods used by the authors: Estimates of nucleated cell counts were drawn from the amplification of reference gene primers. Using immunoSEQ multiplex PCR, the repertoire was profiled, and TCRdb retains in-frame clones only, with some absent. D and trimming come from the DNA, and the V and J calls and clone size come from that table. The sample shows around 84,000 clones, around four fifths of them seen only once. The sequencing sample was made of peripheral blood. This chain connects TRBV18 to TRBJ1-1; 7 bases line up with TRBD1. The TCR originated in an elderly man with active or convalescent COVID-19. CDR3: CASSLDRDYTEAFF. CDR3 nucleotide sequence: TGTGCCAGCTCACTTGACAGGGACTACACTGAAGCTTTCTTT.